Given below is one TCR beta chain in context. Its cognate antigen is unknown. MiXCR was run by TCRdb on the RACE reads, yielding one entry per CDR3 protein. The sample consists of over 100,000 distinct CDR3 sequences, 10% to 12% of them appearing once. Deletions cut 4 bases from V and 2 bases from J, with 8 bases between. The CDR3 spans 13 residues. Per germline, CDR1 MNHEY and CDR2 SVGAGI. The data were taken from a study of human T cells and chemical hapten exposure. Across the whole study: Patch tests put 0.01% DPC on the upper back, read at 6 days. Patients, mostly women, had alopecia areata, alopecia totalis or alopecia universalis. Regarding the study as a whole: Alopecia was present in the donors, so their immune response may differ from healthy people's. Expanded TCRs showed more large CDR3 clusters than pre-sensitization or healthy control sets.

Sample time point: patch test 3, about 24 weeks after DPC sensitization. The treatment denotes: therapeutic diphenylcyclopropenone sensitization with weekly scalp DPC. Sequencing was performed on whole blood, taken in connection with sensitization to the hapten diphenylcyclopropenone (DPC). This receptor was obtained from a woman between 50 and 59 years old with alopecia areata. Some clones in this sample may be carry-over from other donors' samples. The chain has TRBV6-5 and TRBJ1-1, with D unclear. The DNA for the CDR3 is TGTGCCAGCAGTTTCGGCACAAACACTGAAGCTTTCTTT. Amino acids: CASSFGTNTEAFF.